This entry lists 27 T cell receptor beta chains sequenced from one sample in a study of T cell repertoires in cytomegalovirus infection. In TCRdb, the reads were re-called with MiXCR into one record per CDR3 protein. Among 270,000 or so distinct CDR3 sequences listed, approximately 15% were seen once. Sequencing input: CD8+ T cells from PBMCs. These receptors were taken from a human donor in good health (CMV status not recorded). Some clones in this sample may be carry-over from other donors' samples.

The V call is TRBV20-1, the J call TRBJ2-3; perhaps TRBD1 as D (5 bases). Trimming removed 4 bases from V and 2 bases from J, with 19 bases in between. This CDR3 has 16 amino acids. In germline, CDR1 is DFQATT, CDR2 SNEGSKA (reference sequence). Here the CDR3 reads CSANVLGQGDTDTQYF. The CDR3 DNA is TGCAGTGCTAACGTTCTCGGCCAGGGCGACACAGATACGCAGTATTTT.

The chain links TRBV28 to TRBJ2-7; D gene ambiguous. The CDR3 runs to 13 residues. Germline V lookup: CDR1 MDHEN, CDR2 SYDVKM. Trimming stripped 5 bases from V and 0 bases from J, with 8 bases between. The CDR3 region is CASSAGFSYEQYF. The DNA of the CDR3 is TGTGCCAGCAGTGCTGGGTTCTCCTACGAGCAGTACTTC.

This sequence joins TRBV4-1 and TRBJ2-1; TRBD1 is a possible D gene (6 bases). In germline, CDR1 is MGHRA, CDR2 YSYEKL. This CDR3 contains 18 residues. V was pared by 2 bases and J by 0 bases, with 17 bases between. CDR3 sequence reads: CASSQRETGQGSYNEQFF. DNA for the CDR3: TGCGCCAGCAGCCAACGCGAAACAGGGCAGGGCTCCTACAATGAGCAGTTCTTC.

The chain joins TRBV6-2 or TRBV6-3 to TRBJ1-2; D ambiguous. The germline gives CDR1 MNHEY, CDR2 SVGEGT. Trimming left V 6 bases short and J 6 bases short, with 14 bases between. The CDR3 is 13 amino acids. In DNA form, the CDR3 reads TGTGCCAGCAGGGCCCTCGGGATTGATGGCTACACCTTC. This encodes CASRALGIDGYTF.

This clonotype showed up just a few times. The chain uses TRBV11-2 and TRBJ1-1; no reliable D call. The V end lost 3 bases, the J end lost 1 base, and 9 bases lay between the germline ends. Germline CDR1 reads SGHAT; CDR2 reads FQNNGV. CDR3 length: 14 amino acids. CDR3 amino acids: CASSLPQTNTEAFF. The CDR3 DNA is TGTGCCAGCAGCTTGCCACAGACGAACACTGAAGCTTTCTTT.

This clonotype was found a few times. CDR3 in DNA: TGTGCCAGCAGCTTAGCGGGTGGTGGCTGGCCGGTTTTCTTC. It encodes CASSLAGGGWPVFF. The chain employs TRBV7-9 and TRBJ2-1; D is unresolved. This CDR3 is built from 14 residues. Trimming left V 0 bases short and J 16 bases short, with 19 bases between. Germline CDR1 SEHNR, CDR2 FQNEAQ (reference sequence).

This clonotype was detected ten times or more. The chain couples TRBV6-1 to TRBJ2-3; tentative D call: TRBD1 (6 bases). V gave up 5 bases and J gave up 4 bases, with 19 bases separating them. CDR3 length equals 16 residues. The V gene's germline CDR1 is MNHNS and CDR2 SASEGT. This CDR3 reads CASSSPNRVGSDTQYF. CDR3 bases: TGTGCCAGCAGTTCACCCAACAGGGTTGGGTCAGATACGCAGTATTTT.

The genes are TRBV29-1 and TRBJ2-5, with 7 positions matching TRBD1. From germline, CDR1 is SQVTM and CDR2 ANQGSEA. The trim removed 7 bases at V and 3 bases at J, leaving 11 bases unmatched. The CDR3 contains 14 residues. CDR3 DNA sequence: TGCAGCGCCGAGGCCGGGACAGCAAAAGAGACCCAGTACTTC. This translates into CSAEAGTAKETQYF.

This clonotype was detected a few times. The chain recombines TRBV7-8 with TRBJ2-7, with D possibly TRBD1 on 5 matching bases. CDR1 is SGHVS and CDR2 is FQNEAQ in the germline V gene. With 1 base removed from V and 5 bases from J, the gap between germline ends came to 12 bases. The CDR3 totals 14 residues. CDR3 nucleotide sequence: TGTGCCAGCAGCTTAGGTCAGGGAAGAAACGAGCAGTACTTC. It translates to CASSLGQGRNEQYF.

This rearrangement joins TRBV13 to TRBJ2-1, with D perhaps TRBD2 (5 bases). CDR3 length: 15 residues. Trimming stripped 6 bases from V and 0 bases from J, with 12 bases between. The germline V gene has CDR1 PRHDT and CDR2 FYEKMQ (reference sequence). The CDR3 bases are TGTGCCAGCAGTTCGGACTTGAGCTCCTACAATGAGCAGTTCTTC. Translating gives CASSSDLSSYNEQFF.

V is TRBV14 and J is TRBJ2-7, with D perhaps given as TRBD1 or TRBD2 (6 bases each). The germline gives CDR1 SGHDN, CDR2 FVKESK. V was cut by 6 bases and J by 2 bases, with 14 bases left in between. CDR3 length: 14 amino acids. The CDR3 sequence: CASRAKGGPYEQYF. CDR3 nucleotides: TGTGCCAGCAGGGCCAAGGGGGGCCCCTACGAGCAGTACTTC.

The V and J genes are TRBV6-5 and TRBJ2-5; D possibly corresponds to TRBD1 (7 bases). The germline CDR1 and CDR2 sequences are MNHEY and SVGAGI. Trimming took 3 bases from V and 5 from J, leaving 16 bases between them. The CDR3 runs to 15 residues. This CDR3 reads CASSYLEGAVETQYF. DNA of the CDR3: TGTGCCAGCAGTTATTTGGAGGGGGCCGTTGAGACCCAGTACTTC.

This clonotype was seen a handful of times. Here the CDR3 DNA reads TGTGCCAGCAGTGAAGACCTGCTGGGGGAGCTGTTTTTT. It translates to CASSEDLLGELFF. The V and J genes are TRBV2 and TRBJ2-2; D remains ambiguous. CDR1 is SNHLY and CDR2 is FYNNEI in the germline V gene. The CDR3 totals 13 residues. V was trimmed by 1 base and J by 8 bases, leaving 8 bases between them. The full variable domain, in which reference TRBV2 and TRBJ2-2 provide the parts outside the CDR3, is EPEVTQTPSHQVTQMGQEVILRCVPISNHLYFYWYRQILGQKVEFLVSFYNNEISEKSEIFDDQFSVERPDGSNFTLKIRSTKLEDSAMYFCASSEDLLGELFFGEGSRLTVL.

This clonotype was detected a few times. The chain combines TRBV11-3 with TRBJ2-1; TRBD2 aligns across 15 bases. After removal of 4 bases from V and 5 bases from J, the junction contained 6 bases not matched to a gene. Germline V gives CDR1 SGHNT, CDR2 YENEEA. The CDR3 runs 17 residues. CDR3 sequence: CASSSRGLAGGNNEQFF. In DNA form, the CDR3 reads TGTGCCAGCAGCTCTAGAGGACTAGCGGGGGGGAACAATGAGCAGTTCTTC.

As concerns this clonotype: A read error may account for a junction end that differs from germline. Here the CDR3 reads CSARDTLTGTVIDF. The CDR3 nucleotides are TGCAGTGCTAGAGATACCCTTACCGGGACAGTAATTGACTTC. The chain uses TRBV20-1 and TRBJ1-2; 7 bases match TRBD1. The CDR3 extends over 14 amino acids. The V gene's germline CDR1 is DFQATT and CDR2 SNEGSKA (reference sequence).

The chain joins TRBV5-6 to TRBJ1-2; 9 nucleotides align to TRBD1. CDR1 is SGHDT, CDR2 YYEEEE, per germline. J lost 8 bases, V lost 4 bases, and 12 bases had no gene match. The CDR3 is 15 residues long. The CDR3 coding sequence is TGTGCCAGCAGCCCCCTCAGGGACAGGGAGGGCGGCTACACCTTC. Its translation is CASSPLRDREGGYTF.

This clonotype occurred many times. The chain has TRBV7-6 and TRBJ1-5; tentatively, D is TRBD1 (5 bases). CDR3 length equals 13 residues. Trimming took off 4 bases at V and 6 bases at J, with 10 bases between the two ends. Germline CDR1 reads SGHVS; CDR2 reads FNYEAQ. CDR3 protein: CASSWGTGQPQHF. The DNA of the CDR3 is TGTGCCAGCAGCTGGGGGACGGGTCAGCCCCAGCATTTT.

This clonotype was counted ten times or more. The rearrangement uses TRBV12-3 or TRBV12-4 and TRBJ2-1; no clear D. The V end lost 3 bases, the J end lost 8 bases, and 17 bases lay between the germline ends. The CDR3 is 15 amino acids. The CDR3 DNA follows: TGTGCCAGCAGTTTGTCCGGAGTCCCTATCTATGAGCAGTTCTTC. It is translated as CASSLSGVPIYEQFF.

This chain connects TRBV11-2 to TRBJ1-1, with 9 bases matching TRBD1. Germline V gene lookup returns CDR1 SGHAT and CDR2 FQNNGV. Unmatched junction bases numbered 11, after V lost 3 bases and J lost 3 bases. The length of the CDR3 is 17 residues. The CDR3 here is CASSFRDRDKWYTEAFF. CDR3 sequence (DNA): TGTGCCAGCAGCTTCCGGGACAGGGATAAGTGGTACACTGAAGCTTTCTTT.

This chain connects TRBV29-1 to TRBJ2-7, with D perhaps matching TRBD1 or TRBD2 (5 bases each). From germline, CDR1 is SQVTM and CDR2 ANQGSEA. V was shortened by 5 bases and J by 7 bases, with 15 bases between the two germline ends. This CDR3 is built from 12 residues. CDR3 sequence reads: CSVQDGDGEQYF. The CDR3 bases are TGCAGCGTTCAGGACGGGGACGGGGAGCAGTACTTC.

This clonotype showed up just a few times. The chain employs TRBV14 and TRBJ2-3; no reliable D call. Trimming cost V 0 bases and J 2 bases, with 6 bases left between them. Per germline, CDR1 SGHDN and CDR2 FVKESK. This CDR3 has 14 amino acids. This CDR3 reads CASSQDFTTDTQYF. The CDR3 DNA follows: TGTGCCAGCAGCCAAGATTTCACCACAGATACGCAGTATTTT.

The chain employs TRBV9 and TRBJ1-1; D might be TRBD1 (6 bases). The CDR3 covers 16 residues. Trimming pared 3 bases from V and 0 bases from J, leaving 15 bases between. CDR1 and CDR2 (germline): SGDLS, YYNGEE. The CDR3 region is CASSDGTPELNTEAFF. In DNA, the CDR3 is TGTGCCAGCAGCGACGGGACACCCGAATTGAACACTGAAGCTTTCTTT.

The J gene is TRBJ2-5, the V gene TRBV7-8, with D unresolved. This CDR3 spans 13 amino acids. V dropped 3 bases and J dropped 4 bases, with 9 bases sitting between them. CDR1 SGHVS and CDR2 FQNEAQ come from the germline V gene. The CDR3 nucleotides read TGTGCCAGCAGCTTTGAGACAAGAGAGACCCAGTACTTC. Its protein is CASSFETRETQYF. Full variable domain (outside the CDR3, taken from reference TRBV7-8 and TRBJ2-5): GAGVSQSPRYKVAKRGQDVALRCDPISGHVSLFWYQQALGQGPEFLTYFQNEAQLDKSGLPSDRFFAERPEGSVSTLKIQRTQQEDSAVYLCASSFETRETQYFGPGTRLLVL.

The gene calls are TRBV29-1 and TRBJ1-2, with D possibly matching TRBD1 (5 bases). The CDR3 extends over 13 amino acids. Trimming removed 4 bases at V and 8 bases at J, with 17 bases between. CDR1 is SQVTM and CDR2 is ANQGSEA in the germline V gene. In DNA form, the CDR3 reads TGCAGCGTTGCACACGGGGGGATCGGCGGCTACACCTTC. It codes for CSVAHGGIGGYTF. Variable domain in full (rest from reference TRBV29-1 and TRBJ1-2): SAVISQKPSRDICQRGTSLTIQCQVDSQVTMMFWYRQQPGQSLTLIATANQGSEATYESGFVIDKFPISRPNLTFSTLTVSNMSPEDSSIYLCSVAHGGIGGYTFGSGTRLTVV.

The chain employs TRBV29-1 and TRBJ1-2; 8 bases fit TRBD1. Germline assignment: CDR1 SQVTM and CDR2 ANQGSEA. V lost 7 bases to trimming and J lost 2 bases; unmatched junction nucleotides: 6. The CDR3 consists of 13 residues. The DNA for the CDR3 is TGCAGCGCCACGGACAGGGACAACTATGGCTACACCTTC. Its translation is CSATDRDNYGYTF.

The chain joins TRBV27 to TRBJ2-7, with 8 bases lining up with TRBD2. V shed 0 bases and J 2 bases; nucleotides not matched to a gene: 6. Per germline, CDR1 MNHEY and CDR2 SMNVEV (reference sequence). The CDR3 runs to 16 residues. The CDR3, as DNA: TGTGCCAGCAGTTTATCTAGCGGGGCCCTCCCCTACGAGCAGTACTTC. It translates to CASSLSSGALPYEQYF.

The chain is built from TRBV6-6 and TRBJ2-7; TRBD2 matches 9 bases. Unmatched junction bases numbered 4, after V lost 2 bases and J lost 5 bases. Germline values: CDR1 MNHNY, CDR2 SVGAGI (reference sequence). The CDR3 is 14 amino acids. Written as DNA, the CDR3 is TGTGCCAGCAGTTACGGCGGGGGGGCCCACGAGCAGTACTTC. Translated, it gives CASSYGGGAHEQYF.